This TCR beta chain derives from a study of blood T cell repertoires in COVID-19. Study in general: Some COVID-19 samples were acute and others convalescent; all came from the United States, Italy and Spain. T cells, B-cell-depleted T cells, or PBMCs supplied cDNA or gDNA.

From germline, CDR1 is SGDLS and CDR2 YYNGEE. The CDR3 totals 13 residues. A word on this clone: A read error may account for a junction end that differs from germline.

How the authors handled the data: Estimates of nucleated cell counts were drawn from the amplification of reference gene primers. Measured with immunoSEQ multiplex PCR; TCRdb has only the in-frame clones, and not every one. V, J and clone size are taken as reported in that table, and D and trimming were inferred from the DNA itself. The table includes about 59,000 clones, around four fifths detected once. The sequence derives from a woman aged 70-85 years with acute or convalescent COVID-19. V is TRBV9 and J is TRBJ2-1; D might be TRBD1 (6 bases). The sample was peripheral blood. DNA of the CDR3: TGTGCCAGCAGTCCCGAGGGGGTCGGTTTAGCACTCTTC. Amino acids: CASSPEGVGLALF.